This T cell receptor beta chain was documented in a study of response to subunit inactivated influenza vaccine. In TCRdb, the RT-PCR reads were re-called with MiXCR into one record per CDR3 protein. The profile shows about 160,000 distinct CDR3 sequences, approximately 11% of them singletons. Trimming cost V 8 bases and J 1 base, with 11 bases left between them. In germline, CDR1 is SGHTA, CDR2 FQGNSA. This CDR3 is built from 14 residues. This clonotype was counted ten times or more. The receptor was derived from a man over 45 who received an inactivated influenza vaccine. The sample in question was non-naive T cells sorted from PBMCs, obtained about 40 days after vaccination. The V gene is TRBV7-2, the J gene TRBJ2-2; D unclear. The CDR3 region is CASRPQQNTGELFF. DNA of the CDR3: TGTGCCAGCCGCCCCCAGCAGAACACCGGGGAGCTGTTTTTT.